The 17 T cell receptor beta chains listed next were all sequenced from one sample in a study of human T cells and chemical hapten exposure (dated by TCRdb to the early 2020s). Libraries were built with RACE. Sequencing used a NextSeq 500. TCRdb took the public reads, trimmed them with fastp at Q25, ran MiXCR for clone calling and kept in-frame beta chains. Each entry is one CDR3 protein sequence, shown with its most common DNA and genes. The sample data list more than 55,000 distinct CDR3 sequences, and about 9.4% of these were observed just once. 3% to 4% of the sample lies in the top ten. The sample's time point label, in plain terms: patch test 1, 2 weeks after DPC sensitization. Sample treatment or condition, as interpreted from the label and publication: therapeutic diphenylcyclopropenone sensitization with weekly scalp DPC. Sequencing used whole blood, obtained in connection with sensitization to the hapten diphenylcyclopropenone (DPC). These receptors originate from a woman aged 40 to 49 with alopecia areata. Some clones in this sample may be carry-over from other donors' samples.

This clonotype was recorded a few times. The V gene is TRBV7-2, the J gene TRBJ1-1; 7 bases align to TRBD1. V shed 8 bases, J shed 3 bases, and the junction held 6 bases outside the gene matches. Germline V gene sequence: CDR1 SGHTA, CDR2 FQGNSA. The CDR3 extends over 13 amino acids. The CDR3 nucleotides are TGTGCCAGCGGGGAGGGGGCGTACACTGAAGCTTTCTTT. Translation: CASGEGAYTEAFF.

The gene calls are TRBV12-3 or TRBV12-4 and TRBJ1-5; possible D gene TRBD1, 5 bases. The CDR3 is 15 amino acids. The V gene lost 7 bases and the J gene lost 7 bases, with 20 bases spanning the gap. The CDR3 loop is CASTEGTLESQPQHF. CDR3 nucleotides: TGTGCCAGCACCGAAGGGACGCTAGAAAGCCAGCCCCAGCATTTT.

This clonotype was seen at least ten times. The V and J genes are TRBV20-1 and TRBJ1-1; 8 bases align to TRBD1. This CDR3 spans 13 amino acids. The germline V gene has CDR1 DFQATT and CDR2 SNEGSKA (reference sequence). V lost 3 bases, J lost 10 bases, and 10 bases stayed unmatched. The CDR3 region is CSASNRGGMGAFF. The CDR3, as DNA: TGCAGTGCTAGTAACAGGGGGGGAATGGGAGCTTTCTTT.

This clonotype was seen many times. The chain employs TRBV18 and TRBJ1-3, with a possible D match to TRBD1 (5 bases). CDR3 length equals 16 residues. Trimming removed 0 bases at V and 1 base at J, with 10 bases between. The germline V gene encodes CDR1 KGHSH and CDR2 LQKENI. CDR3 nucleotide sequence: TGTGCCAGCTCACCACCGGGGCTATCATCTGGAAACACCATATATTTT. Amino acids: CASSPPGLSSGNTIYF.

There are many counts of this clonotype. The rearrangement links TRBV3-1 to TRBJ2-4; D is perhaps TRBD1 or TRBD2 (5 bases each). This CDR3 spans 14 amino acids. The germline CDR1 and CDR2 sequences are LGHDT and YNNKEL (reference sequence). Trimming cost V 5 bases and J 11 bases, with 19 bases left between them. In DNA, the CDR3 is TGTGCCAGCAGCGGACAATTGGGGGAAGGGCTTCAGTACTTC. This sequence encodes CASSGQLGEGLQYF.

This clonotype occurred many times. The CDR3 protein is CASSSPGSKLFF. As DNA, the CDR3 is TGTGCCAGCAGTTCCCCCGGAAGTAAGCTGTTTTTT. The J gene is TRBJ2-2, the V gene TRBV6-2 or TRBV6-3; D remains unclear. The CDR3 loop spans 12 amino acids. V lost 4 bases and J 12 bases, leaving 12 bases between the germline ends. Germline V gene data show CDR1 as MNHEY and CDR2 as SVGEGT.

This clonotype has ten or more counts. The chain employs TRBV3-1 and TRBJ2-7, with D perhaps matching TRBD1 (6 bases). Trimming pared 0 bases from V and 0 bases from J, leaving 12 bases between. Germline values: CDR1 LGHDT, CDR2 YNNKEL (reference sequence). The CDR3 extends over 16 amino acids. The DNA of the CDR3 is TGTGCCAGCAGCCAAGATTTCGCGACAGGCTCCTACGAGCAGTACTTC. This encodes CASSQDFATGSYEQYF.

The V and J genes are TRBV28 and TRBJ2-7; D might be TRBD1 (5 bases). V lost 8 bases and J lost 3, with 11 bases in between. This CDR3 contains 12 residues. Germline V gene data show CDR1 as MDHEN and CDR2 as SYDVKM. CDR3 DNA: TGTGCCAGCTGGGGCTGGGGCTACGAGCAGTACTTC. It encodes CASWGWGYEQYF.

This clonotype showed up many times. The chain employs TRBV4-2 and TRBJ2-5, with D uncertain. Germline CDR1 reads LGHNA; CDR2 reads YNFKEQ. The V gene lost 0 bases and the J gene lost 8 bases, with 19 bases spanning the gap. This CDR3 has 16 residues. Here the CDR3 DNA reads TGTGCCAGCAGCCAAGATCGACTGGCCGTCCGAAATACCCAGTACTTC. This sequence encodes CASSQDRLAVRNTQYF.

This chain connects TRBV7-6 to TRBJ2-7; TRBD2 matches at 11 bases. The CDR3 extends over 14 amino acids. In germline, CDR1 is SGHVS, CDR2 FNYEAQ. Trimming took 5 bases from V and 2 from J; bases not matched to a gene: 2. CDR3 sequence: CASSISGGAYEQYF. CDR3 coding DNA: TGTGCCAGCAGCATTAGCGGGGGGGCCTACGAGCAGTACTTC.

This clonotype was recorded many times. The V and J genes are TRBV5-1 and TRBJ1-4; tentative D call: TRBD1 (6 bases). Germline CDR1 and CDR2: SGHRS and YFSETQ. Trimming stripped 2 bases from V and 7 bases from J, with 21 bases between. This CDR3 contains 17 residues. The CDR3 bases are TGCGCCAGCAGCTTCGCATATTTCCGGGACACACTTGAAAAACTGTTTTTT. This encodes CASSFAYFRDTLEKLFF.

This clonotype has just a few counts. CDR3 in DNA: TGCGCCAGCAGCCAAGTTGCCCTGGGGGCCACTGAAGCTTTCTTT. Translated, it gives CASSQVALGATEAFF. The chain employs TRBV4-3 and TRBJ1-1, with D perhaps TRBD1 (6 bases). This CDR3 is built from 15 residues. The germline V gene has CDR1 LGHNA and CDR2 YSLEER. V was pared by 1 base and J by 4 bases, with 13 bases between.

The sample holds many counts of this clonotype. The chain couples TRBV7-2 to TRBJ1-2; TRBD1 aligns across 7 bases. Germline CDR1 reads SGHTA; CDR2 reads FQGNSA. Trimming at V came to 5 bases and at J to 3 bases, leaving 6 bases not matched to a gene. There are 14 residues in the CDR3. CDR3 in amino acids: CASSLTGPYYGYTF. In DNA form, the CDR3 reads TGTGCCAGCAGCCTGACAGGGCCATACTATGGCTACACCTTC.

This clonotype was counted only a few times. This chain links TRBV5-1 with TRBJ2-1; the D gene could be TRBD1 or TRBD2 (6 bases each). The CDR3 is 15 amino acids. Per the germline V gene, CDR1 is SGHRS and CDR2 is YFSETQ. V gave up 3 bases and J gave up 6 bases, with 16 bases separating them. CDR3 in DNA: TGCGCCAGCAGCTCACAGGGAGCGGGTCGCAATGAGCAGTTCTTC. It translates to CASSSQGAGRNEQFF.

This clonotype appeared many times. The V gene is TRBV6-2 or TRBV6-3, the J gene TRBJ2-3; 9 nucleotides align to TRBD2. The V segment lost 2 bases and the J segment 0 bases; nucleotides outside the gene matches: 6. Germline values: CDR1 MNHEY, CDR2 SVGEGT. The CDR3 runs 17 residues. The CDR3 loop reads CASSYLAGLQSTDTQYF. As DNA, the CDR3 is TGTGCCAGCAGTTACCTAGCGGGGTTACAGAGCACAGATACGCAGTATTTT.

V gene TRBV5-6 combines with J gene TRBJ1-2, with TRBD1 matching over 7 bases. From germline, CDR1 is SGHDT and CDR2 YYEEEE. There are 15 residues in the CDR3. Trimming took 4 bases from V and 4 from J; bases not matched to a gene: 10. This chain's CDR3 is CASSVQGRFGYGYTF. As DNA, the CDR3 is TGTGCCAGCAGCGTACAGGGGCGGTTTGGCTATGGCTACACCTTC.

Many counts were recorded for this clonotype. The chain has TRBV7-2 and TRBJ2-5; D might be TRBD1 or TRBD2, each matching 5 bases. The CDR3 consists of 16 residues. Germline loops: CDR1 SGHTA, CDR2 FQGNSA. V was shortened by 2 bases and J by 5 bases, with 18 bases between the two germline ends. The CDR3 nucleotides read TGTGCCAGCAGCTTAACCCTGTCCGGGGCCGGGGAGACCCAGTACTTC. Translation gives CASSLTLSGAGETQYF. The full variable domain, rest sourced from reference TRBV7-2 and TRBJ2-5, is GAGVSQSPSNKVTEKGKDVELRCDPISGHTALYWYRQSLGQGLEFLIYFQGNSAPDKSGLPSDRFSAERTGGSVSTLTIQRTQQEDSAVYLCASSLTLSGAGETQYFGPGTRLLVL.